This TCR beta chain was retrieved from a study of T cell responses to AZD1222 COVID-19 vaccine listed by TCRdb under 2021. With respect to the entire study: AZD1222 recipients whose second dose came at about 4 weeks and those whose second dose came at about 12 weeks were combined into one group, since spike-specific TCR depth and breadth did not differ between the two schedules. A total of 233 trial participants underwent TCR sequencing, of whom some 210 received two doses of AZD1222 and some 25 received two doses of the MenACWY control vaccine. Trial participants were enrolled into age subgroups of 18-55, 56-69 and 70-plus years, which contained around 140, 26 and 57 TCR-sequenced participants, respectively.

The full study reports these points: Epitopes outside the regions mutated in the B.1.351 and B.1.1.7 variants were reportedly recognized by nearly half of the unique spike-specific TCRs. A significant rise in spike-specific TCR breadth and depth was observed after two AZD1222 doses relative to day 0 and relative to MenACWY recipients. Participants were mostly white British, with more females than males. The authors suggested clonal diversity may have been underestimated. Because no day 14 peak-response samples were available, the repertoires could be characterized only after the peak T cell response. CD4 TCRs associated with the vaccine covered the entire spike protein, and the dominant responses were in regions 160-218 and 743-854. Conclusions about previously exposed vaccinees are limited, since just a handful of AZD1222 recipients were seropositive for SARS-CoV-2 at baseline. The 56-69-year group was small, and its depth increase did not reach significance, likely because of low power.

The CDR3 regions of human TCRbeta chains were analyzed by immunosequencing. Per the authors' processing: TCRs in the repertoires were matched against a reference library of SARS-CoV-2-specific TCRs that had been generated with the MIRA antigen-specificity platform. Breadth meant the fraction of unique TCRs that were SARS-CoV-2-associated, whereas depth meant the fraction of total T cells that were SARS-CoV-2-associated. Each spike-specific TCR was assigned to its reactive spike region and to a CD4 or CD8 class using the MIRA data. Log10-transformed breadth and depth values were compared by one-way ANOVA with Sidak's multiple comparisons tests. TCRdb took over this immuneACCESS table, retaining in-frame rearrangements with V and J assigned. Such tables are incomplete; in checked studies, under half of the missing clones stem from an unresolved V gene, and the remainder is unexplained. The DNA was the basis for D and trimming; V, J and clone size are from that table. The sample profile shows 120,000 or so clones; 75% to 95% of them were found once. The ten most abundant clones make up roughly 5.7% of the sample.

This specimen's time point label, interpreted: baseline before first vaccination. Samples from vaccinated people were obtained from the UK trials COV001 and COV002, which included a single-blind randomized controlled phase 2/3 trial of AZD1222 (ChAdOx1 nCoV-19) in healthy adults. Trial participant PBMC samples were collected at day 0 and day 28 after the second dose for TCRbeta chain sequencing. Concerning this clone itself: Its binding antigen is unknown. The sample holds no much larger clone one base away, and base qualities are not on file.

From the cysteine up to the phenylalanine, the CDR3 has a length of 14 residues. The retained sequence is limited to the CDR3, 42 bases, with the frame set at the first base. V is reduced by 2 bases and J by 2 bases, leaving a spacing of 10 bases between them. CDR1 and CDR2 are drawn from the germline V gene (reference sequence): GTSNPN, SVGIG. The TCR originated in an adult in good health. Source: peripheral blood, taken on day 0 of AZD1222 vaccination. The V and J genes are TRBV30 and TRBJ1-3; tentative D gene TRBD1, with 5 bases matching. The sequenced DNA: TGTGCCTGGAGTAATGGGGCTGCTGGAAACACCATATATTTT. The resulting protein is CAWSNGAAGNTIYF.